This T cell receptor (beta chain) originates from a study of cytomegalovirus exposure and HLA in healthy donors. The study ran its PCR with 60 Vbeta and 13 Jbeta primers. Profiled with immunoSEQ multiplex PCR; TCRdb holds only in-frame clones, not every one. The repertoire holds over 110,000 clones, with around four fifths as singletons. Study outcomes and limitations: Rarity marked most TCR sequences, yet some public TCRs occurred in many donors. TCR beta V segments were, for the most part, productive about 87% or about 30% of the time in an earlier analysis. Another analysis was done later, and it associated 16,951 TCR beta sequences with HLA alleles at 0.05 false discovery rate.

The donors comprised healthy bone marrow donors. This CDR3 comprises 13 residues. Germline V CDR1 and CDR2: WSHSY, SAAADI. The ends lost 6 bases at V and 2 bases at J; junction bases unmatched: 3. In the case of this clone: What it recognizes is unknown.

What was sequenced was PBMCs. The sequence was obtained from a female donor in good health and CMV-seronegative. This rearrangement joins TRBV10-2 to TRBJ1-2, with 7 bases matching TRBD1. DNA for the CDR3: TGCGCCAGCAGCGTGGGACAGAACTATGGCTACACCTTC. Amino acid sequence: CASSVGQNYGYTF.